This T cell receptor beta chain derives from a study of T cell responses to AZD1222 COVID-19 vaccine. Whole-study findings and limits: It should be noted that donors were predominantly white British and more often female, and clonal diversity was possibly underestimated. Repertoire sampling occurred only after the peak T cell response. Dominant CD4 TCR responses targeted spike regions 160-218 and 743-854.

The CDR3 contains 15 residues. Trimming shortened V by 3 bases and J by 5 bases, and 16 bases separated the two germline ends. CDR1 is MDHEN, CDR2 SYDVKM, per germline. The assay was immunoSEQ multiplex PCR, and TCRdb's table has in-frame clones only and misses some. The table lists approximately 100,000 clones, over 75% of them singletons. Regarding this clone: The antigen remains unidentified.

The chain has TRBV28 and TRBJ1-1, with a tentative D call TRBD1 (6 bases). The sequence came from an adult in good health. The sequenced sample was peripheral blood, obtained on day 0 of AZD1222 vaccination. Written as DNA, the CDR3 is TGTGCCAGCAGTTTGCAAGGGGTCACAGGGACTGAAGCTTTCTTT. Its translation: CASSLQGVTGTEAFF. Drawing the rest from reference TRBV28 and TRBJ1-1, the complete variable domain is DVKVTQSSRYLVKRTGEKVFLECVQDMDHENMFWYRQDPGLGLRLIYFSYDVKMKEKGDIPEGYSVSREKKERFSLILESASTNQTSMYLCASSLQGVTGTEAFFGQGTRLTVV.